The text below deals with one T cell receptor (beta chain). The antigen remains undetermined. Time point noted: blood from clinic visit 5 months post-surgery; TSC patient then seizure free. Surgery cases with the highest brain T cell transcript signatures were chosen for sequencing. Patients received at least one anti-epileptic drug before surgery. Produced via immunoSEQ multiplex PCR; TCRdb's table is partial and in-frame only. The data contain about 340,000 clones, over 90% of them singletons. This CDR3 is 16 amino acids long. In germline, CDR1 is MDHEN, CDR2 SYDVKM. J lost 1 base, V lost 3 bases, and 7 bases had no gene match. The sample belongs to a study of brain T cells in children with intractable seizures. General study results and limits: Only CDR3 sequence similarity suggested viral specificity, without known HCMV serostatus. Pre-surgery blood may have been undersampled, hiding some clones.

Source: peripheral blood, taken less than 6 months after surgery. The clonotype was recovered from a boy younger than two with tuberous sclerosis and intractable seizures. The rearrangement uses TRBV28 and TRBJ1-1, with 8 nucleotides matching TRBD1. CDR3 sequence: CASSFRTGRWNTEAFF. The CDR3 DNA reads as TGTGCCAGCAGTTTTAGGACAGGGAGATGGAACACTGAAGCTTTCTTT. The full variable domain, in which reference TRBV28 and TRBJ1-1 provide the parts outside the CDR3, is DVKVTQSSRYLVKRTGEKVFLECVQDMDHENMFWYRQDPGLGLRLIYFSYDVKMKEKGDIPEGYSVSREKKERFSLILESASTNQTSMYLCASSFRTGRWNTEAFFGQGTRLTVV.